This T cell receptor beta chain is drawn from a study of blood T cells in healthy people across ages. A second PCR of about 6 to 12 cycles used a sample-barcoded 5' primer and a J-beta primer mix. TCRdb re-called the 5' RACE reads with MiXCR, one entry per CDR3 protein. The profile covers about 800,000 distinct CDR3 sequences, with 20% to 25% appearing a single time and roughly 3.5% taken by the ten largest. Between the trimmed V and J ends, which lost 1 base and 5 bases, there was a span of 14 bases. The germline V gene encodes CDR1 DFQATT and CDR2 SNEGSKA (reference sequence). The CDR3 loop spans 14 amino acids. Every donor contributed around 10 milliliters of peripheral blood by blood draw. This sample also belongs to another study, concerning T cells of mothers and their children. As reported in that work: Clones that were microchimeric and persistent were not detected among T cells.

The V call is TRBV20-1, the J call TRBJ2-5, with D perhaps matching TRBD1 or TRBD2 (6 bases each). The sample comprised blood. The receptor was isolated from a boy aged 5-17 years in good health. The CDR3 nucleotides are TGCAGTGCTAGAGCCCGAGGGGGGCGGGAGACCCAGTACTTC. This gives the protein CSARARGGRETQYF.